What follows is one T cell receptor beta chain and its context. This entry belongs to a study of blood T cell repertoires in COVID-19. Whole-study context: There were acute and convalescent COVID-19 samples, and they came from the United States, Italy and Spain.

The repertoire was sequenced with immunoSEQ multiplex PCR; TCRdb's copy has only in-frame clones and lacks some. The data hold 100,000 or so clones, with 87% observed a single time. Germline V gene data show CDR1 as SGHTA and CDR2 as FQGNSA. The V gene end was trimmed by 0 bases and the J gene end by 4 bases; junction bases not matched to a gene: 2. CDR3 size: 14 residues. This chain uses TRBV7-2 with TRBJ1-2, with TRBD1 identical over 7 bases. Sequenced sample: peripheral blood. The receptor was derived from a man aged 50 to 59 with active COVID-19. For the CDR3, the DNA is TGTGCCAGCAGCTTAGCGGGGACAGCCTATGGCTACACCTTC. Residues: CASSLAGTAYGYTF.